The rows below give T cell receptor beta chains drawn from one sample of a study of shared clonotypes between healthy human individuals. TCRdb's copy holds only in-frame clones and misses some; the assay was immunoSEQ multiplex PCR. The sample includes 950,000 to 1,100,000 clones, roughly 74% of them seen just once. Sequencing was performed on memory CD4+ T cells from PBMCs. Source of these receptors: a man younger than 35 in good health. Some clones in this sample may be carry-over from other donors' samples. Both conserved end residues are part of each CDR3. Each record gives: CDR3 protein, CDR3 DNA, D gene, J gene, clone size, V gene. The D gene is left open where the match is weak. Clone size is given for some rows only: seen once, a few or many times, or a class if the clone is expanded.

CAIRDGTGGQETQYF	TGTGCCATCAGGGACGGGACAGGGGGCCAGGAGACCCAGTACTTC	TRBD1	TRBJ2-5	once	TRBV10-3
CASSWGTGDRQYF	TGCGCCAGCAGCTGGGGGACAGGGGATAGGCAGTACTTC	TRBD1	TRBJ2-7	NA	TRBV5-1
CASSPQAHTGGEQYF	TGTGCCAGCTCTCCGCAAGCCCACACTGGGGGGGAGCAGTACTTC	NA	TRBJ2-7	many	TRBV9
CASSPDRGSDTQYF	TGTGCCAGCAGTCCGGACAGAGGCTCGGATACGCAGTATTTT	NA	TRBJ2-3	NA	TRBV5-4
CASVGEEQYF	TGTGCTAGTGTGGGGGAGGAGCAGTACTTC	NA	TRBJ2-5	NA	TRBV12-5
CASSPLGLRTDTQYF	TGTGCCAGCTCGCCGCTCGGGCTTCGTACAGATACGCAGTATTTT	NA	TRBJ2-3	NA	TRBV18
CASSGTVNTGELFF	TGTGCCAGCAGCGGGACAGTTAACACCGGGGAGCTGTTTTTT	TRBD1	TRBJ2-2	NA	TRBV7-3
CATSRDLRSRVDYGYTF	TGTGCCACCAGCAGAGATCTAAGGTCTCGGGTGGACTATGGCTACACCTTC	NA	TRBJ1-2	NA	TRBV15
CASRPGTSGSPYNEQFF	TGCGCCAGCAGGCCCGGGACTAGCGGGAGTCCCTACAATGAGCAGTTCTTC	TRBD2	TRBJ2-1	NA	TRBV5-1
CASSPKGDTQYF	TGTGCCAGCTCGCCAAAGGGGGATACGCAGTATTTT	NA	TRBJ2-3	NA	TRBV18
CASSPTGNTEAFF	TGCGCCAGCAGTCCGACAGGGAACACTGAAGCTTTCTTT	NA	TRBJ1-1	few	TRBV10-2
CASSLSWGGQPQHF	TGTGCCAGCAGCTTATCCTGGGGCGGTCAGCCCCAGCATTTT	NA	TRBJ1-5	NA	TRBV7-2
CASSLFSYEQYF	TGTGCCAGCAGCTTGTTTTCCTACGAGCAGTACTTC	NA	TRBJ2-7	NA	TRBV7-2
CATSRGQGFMDTIYF	TGTGCCACCAGCAGAGGACAGGGGTTTATGGACACCATATATTTT	TRBD1	TRBJ1-3	NA	TRBV15
CASSTDRGYGYTF	TGTGCCAGCAGCACCGACAGGGGCTATGGCTACACCTTC	TRBD1	TRBJ1-2	NA	TRBV7-2
CASSQDRGINIQYF	TGTGCCAGCAGCCAAGACAGGGGGATTAACATTCAGTACTTC	TRBD1	TRBJ2-4	NA	TRBV14
CASGGLAGGDTQYF	TGTGCCAGCGGCGGTCTAGCGGGAGGCGATACGCAGTATTTT	TRBD2	TRBJ2-3	NA	TRBV9
CASSPPSRTDTQYF	TGTGCCAGCTCACCCCCGAGCCGCACAGATACGCAGTATTTT	NA	TRBJ2-3	NA	TRBV18
CASSAEGGRAFENQPQHF	TGTGCCAGCAGCGCCGAGGGGGGAAGGGCTTTTGAAAATCAGCCCCAGCATTTT	NA	TRBJ1-5	NA	TRBV2
CAISDGQGAYGYTF	TGTGCCATCAGCGACGGACAGGGTGCCTATGGCTACACCTTC	TRBD1	TRBJ1-2	once	TRBV10-3
CASSPDRGKAYGYTF	TGTGCCAGCAGTCCCGACAGGGGGAAGGCCTATGGCTACACCTTC	TRBD1	TRBJ1-2	NA	TRBV6-4